These T cell receptor beta chains were read from a single sample in a study of T-cell reconstitution after alpha-beta-depleted transplantation in children. One entry per CDR3 protein results from TCRdb running MiXCR on the PCR reads. The sample includes about 610,000 distinct CDR3 sequences, about 10% of them seen just once. The sample was PBMCs from the stem cell graft donor, taken from the stem cell graft. All receptors derive from a human donor who donated a stem cell graft to a child with acute myeloid leukemia. Each CDR3 is given with its conserved first and last residue. The D gene is left open where the match is weak. Size is omitted from some rows. Given values are once, few, many or a class for expanded clones.

len: 14
j_gene: TRBJ2-2
v_gene: TRBV7-2
abundance: many
d_gene: -
CDR3nt: TGTGCCAGCAGCTCAAACAGGGATCCCGGGGAGCTGTTTTTT
CDR3aa: CASSSNRDPGELFF

len: 14
j_gene: TRBJ2-7
v_gene: TRBV20-1
abundance: -
d_gene: TRBD1
CDR3nt: TGCAGTGCTAGGCGGCAGGGGGATTCCTACGAGCAGTACTTC
CDR3aa: CSARRQGDSYEQYF

len: 12
j_gene: TRBJ1-6
v_gene: TRBV28
abundance: -
d_gene: -
CDR3nt: TGTGCCACCTACGACACGTATTCACCCCTCCACTTT
CDR3aa: CATYDTYSPLHF

len: 14
j_gene: TRBJ2-1
v_gene: TRBV5-1
abundance: many
d_gene: -
CDR3nt: TGCGCCAGCAGCTTGGACCAGGGATACAATGAGCAGTTCTTC
CDR3aa: CASSLDQGYNEQFF

len: 13
j_gene: TRBJ1-2
v_gene: TRBV28
abundance: many
d_gene: TRBD1
CDR3nt: TGTGCCAGCAGCCTAAAACAGGGGCAAGGCTACACCTTC
CDR3aa: CASSLKQGQGYTF

len: 13
j_gene: TRBJ1-1
v_gene: TRBV5-6
abundance: few
d_gene: TRBD1
CDR3nt: TGTGCCAGCAGCTTAGGGACAGCTTTTGAAGCTTTCTTT
CDR3aa: CASSLGTAFEAFF

len: 12
j_gene: TRBJ2-3
v_gene: TRBV3-1
abundance: -
d_gene: -
CDR3nt: TGTGCCAGCGGACCCCACACAGATACGCAGTATTTT
CDR3aa: CASGPHTDTQYF

len: 16
j_gene: TRBJ2-4
v_gene: TRBV3-1
abundance: -
d_gene: -
CDR3nt: TGTGCCAGCAGCCAAGATCTGGGCTTCGAAAGAAACATTCAGTACTTC
CDR3aa: CASSQDLGFERNIQYF

len: 15
j_gene: TRBJ1-2
v_gene: TRBV12-3/TRBV12-4
abundance: -
d_gene: -
CDR3nt: TGTGCCAGCAGTTTTTTGCCGCAGGGCCTCTATGGCTACACCTTC
CDR3aa: CASSFLPQGLYGYTF

len: 16
j_gene: TRBJ2-5
v_gene: TRBV5-1
abundance: -
d_gene: TRBD2
CDR3nt: TGCGCCAGCAGCCCATTCACTAGCGGGAGAAGAGAGACCCAGTACTTC
CDR3aa: CASSPFTSGRRETQYF

len: 14
j_gene: TRBJ2-1
v_gene: TRBV6-2/TRBV6-3
abundance: many
d_gene: -
CDR3nt: TGTGCCAGCATCCCCGGGCCAATTTACAATGAGCAGTTCTTC
CDR3aa: CASIPGPIYNEQFF

len: 17
j_gene: TRBJ2-7
v_gene: TRBV5-1
abundance: many
d_gene: TRBD1
CDR3nt: TGCGCCAGCAGCCTGTTACCCCGGACAGGCGGTACGTACCAGCAGTACTTC
CDR3aa: CASSLLPRTGGTYQQYF

len: 16
j_gene: TRBJ2-2
v_gene: TRBV20-1
abundance: -
d_gene: TRBD1
CDR3nt: TGCAGTGCCAAGGAGCCGACAGGGTCGAACACCGGGGAGCTGTTTTTT
CDR3aa: CSAKEPTGSNTGELFF

len: 12
j_gene: TRBJ1-2
v_gene: TRBV25-1
abundance: -
d_gene: -
CDR3nt: TGTGCCAGTACTCCAGGGAACTATGGCTACACCTTC
CDR3aa: CASTPGNYGYTF

len: 14
j_gene: TRBJ2-5
v_gene: TRBV27
abundance: many
d_gene: -
CDR3nt: TGTGCCAGCAGCCCTGCAGAGCGGAAAGAGACCCAGTACTTC
CDR3aa: CASSPAERKETQYF

len: 16
j_gene: TRBJ1-1
v_gene: TRBV25-1
abundance: few
d_gene: TRBD1
CDR3nt: TGTGCCAGCAGTGATCCGGCGGGACAGGGTTACACTGAAGCTTTCTTT
CDR3aa: CASSDPAGQGYTEAFF

len: 14
j_gene: TRBJ2-3
v_gene: TRBV7-2
abundance: few
d_gene: -
CDR3nt: TGTGCCAGCACCCGCGTGCATACCACAGATACGCAGTATTTT
CDR3aa: CASTRVHTTDTQYF

len: 13
j_gene: TRBJ2-1
v_gene: TRBV15
abundance: few
d_gene: -
CDR3nt: TGTGCCACCACCCCGGACGCGACTAAAGAGCAGTTCTTC
CDR3aa: CATTPDATKEQFF

len: 14
j_gene: TRBJ2-1
v_gene: TRBV18
abundance: -
d_gene: -
CDR3nt: TGTGCCAGCTCAGCCGGGACGGCATACAGTGAGCAGTTCTTC
CDR3aa: CASSAGTAYSEQFF

len: 15
j_gene: TRBJ2-7
v_gene: TRBV5-6
abundance: many
d_gene: TRBD1
CDR3nt: TGTGCCAGCAGCTTGGATCGGGACAGCCTCTACGAGCAGTACTTC
CDR3aa: CASSLDRDSLYEQYF

len: 12
j_gene: TRBJ2-5
v_gene: TRBV10-3
abundance: -
d_gene: -
CDR3nt: TGTGCCATCAGTGAAGCTCAAGAGACCCAGTACTTC
CDR3aa: CAISEAQETQYF

len: 13
j_gene: TRBJ2-1
v_gene: TRBV12-3/TRBV12-4
abundance: few
d_gene: -
CDR3nt: TGTGCCAGCAGTTTTGGTTTAGCGGTCGAGCAGTTCTTC
CDR3aa: CASSFGLAVEQFF

len: 14
j_gene: TRBJ2-7
v_gene: TRBV29-1
abundance: many
d_gene: TRBD1
CDR3nt: TGCAGCGTTCCGGGGACAGGGGATGCCTACGAGCAGTACTTC
CDR3aa: CSVPGTGDAYEQYF

len: 17
j_gene: TRBJ2-1
v_gene: TRBV9
abundance: few
d_gene: TRBD2
CDR3nt: TGTGCCAGCAGCGTAGTGAGCGGAGGACTAGCGGGGAATGAGCAGTTCTTC
CDR3aa: CASSVVSGGLAGNEQFF

len: 15
j_gene: TRBJ2-1
v_gene: TRBV20-1
abundance: -
d_gene: -
CDR3nt: TGCAGTACCAATCTCCCGGGAGCTTTATCGAATGAGCAGTTCTTC
CDR3aa: CSTNLPGALSNEQFF

len: 14
j_gene: TRBJ1-5
v_gene: TRBV12-3/TRBV12-4
abundance: few
d_gene: -
CDR3nt: TGTGCCAGCAGTTTCATCGGTGGCAATCAGCCCCAGCATTTT
CDR3aa: CASSFIGGNQPQHF

len: 13
j_gene: TRBJ2-7
v_gene: TRBV29-1
abundance: many
d_gene: -
CDR3nt: TGCAGCGTTGGCTGGGACTCGAGATACGAGCAGTACTTC
CDR3aa: CSVGWDSRYEQYF

len: 14
j_gene: TRBJ2-7
v_gene: TRBV20-1
abundance: many
d_gene: -
CDR3nt: TGCAGTGCTGTTGACGCACCTAGTTGGGGCGAGCAGTACTTC
CDR3aa: CSAVDAPSWGEQYF

len: 16
j_gene: TRBJ2-5
v_gene: TRBV20-1
abundance: -
d_gene: TRBD2
CDR3nt: TGCTGTGCTAGAGATCCCCAGCTAGCGGGGGTAGTTCGAGGGTACTTC
CDR3aa: CCARDPQLAGVVRGYF

len: 15
j_gene: TRBJ2-2
v_gene: TRBV3-1
abundance: many
d_gene: -
CDR3nt: TGTGCCAGCACCATCGGGGGAGGGGGCACCGGGGAGCTGTTTTTT
CDR3aa: CASTIGGGGTGELFF

len: 14
j_gene: TRBJ2-3
v_gene: TRBV12-5
abundance: few
d_gene: TRBD2
CDR3nt: TGTGCTAGTGGTTCTAGCGGAAGCACAGATACGCAGTATTTT
CDR3aa: CASGSSGSTDTQYF

len: 16
j_gene: TRBJ1-1
v_gene: TRBV14
abundance: -
d_gene: -
CDR3nt: TGTGCCAGCAGCCAAGAGTTAGGACGGCTGAACACTGAAGCTTTCTTT
CDR3aa: CASSQELGRLNTEAFF

len: 14
j_gene: TRBJ1-3
v_gene: TRBV2
abundance: many
d_gene: -
CDR3nt: TGTGCCAGCAGTGATCTCGGGTCTGGAAACACCATATATTTT
CDR3aa: CASSDLGSGNTIYF

len: 15
j_gene: TRBJ1-1
v_gene: TRBV28
abundance: many
d_gene: TRBD1
CDR3nt: TGTGCCAGCAGTTTAATACAGGGGGATGGCACTGAAGCTTTCTTT
CDR3aa: CASSLIQGDGTEAFF

len: 12
j_gene: TRBJ1-1
v_gene: TRBV3-1
abundance: few
d_gene: -
CDR3nt: TGTGCCAGCAGCCGGACCTACACTGAAGCTTTCTTT
CDR3aa: CASSRTYTEAFF

len: 14
j_gene: TRBJ2-1
v_gene: TRBV29-1
abundance: few
d_gene: TRBD2
CDR3nt: TGCAGCGTCGATACTAGCGTGGGGAGGGGTGAGCAGTTCTTC
CDR3aa: CSVDTSVGRGEQFF

len: 17
j_gene: TRBJ2-1
v_gene: TRBV30
abundance: once
d_gene: -
CDR3nt: TGTGCCTGGAGTCCATGGGGGGGGCCTGGGGGTGGCAATGAGCAGTTCTTC
CDR3aa: CAWSPWGGPGGGNEQFF

len: 15
j_gene: TRBJ2-5
v_gene: TRBV5-6
abundance: -
d_gene: -
CDR3nt: TGTGCCAGCAGCTTCGGGACTCCGTACCAAGAGACCCAGTACTTC
CDR3aa: CASSFGTPYQETQYF

len: 14
j_gene: TRBJ2-2
v_gene: TRBV6-2/TRBV6-3
abundance: many
d_gene: -
CDR3nt: TGTGCCAGCAGCCCTTGGGGGAAAACCGGGGAGCTGTTTTTT
CDR3aa: CASSPWGKTGELFF

len: 14
j_gene: TRBJ1-5
v_gene: TRBV6-2/TRBV6-3
abundance: -
d_gene: -
CDR3nt: TGTGCCAGCAGTTACTGGGGAAGCAATCAGCCCCAGCATTTT
CDR3aa: CASSYWGSNQPQHF

len: 15
j_gene: TRBJ2-2
v_gene: TRBV11-2
abundance: -
d_gene: TRBD2
CDR3nt: TGTGCCAGCAGGGGGGGAGGGGCGAACACCGGGGAGCTGTTTTTT
CDR3aa: CASRGGGANTGELFF

len: 14
j_gene: TRBJ2-3
v_gene: TRBV20-1
abundance: many
d_gene: -
CDR3nt: TGCAGTGCAGATCCCATAGGGGTCACAGATACGCAGTATTTT
CDR3aa: CSADPIGVTDTQYF

len: 18
j_gene: TRBJ2-2
v_gene: TRBV7-9
abundance: few
d_gene: TRBD2
CDR3nt: TGTGCCAGCAGCTTCCCTATACTAGCGGGGTCGAACACCGGGGAGCTGTTTTTT
CDR3aa: CASSFPILAGSNTGELFF

len: 15
j_gene: TRBJ2-7
v_gene: TRBV4-3
abundance: many
d_gene: -
CDR3nt: TGCGCCAGCAGCCAAGGGGATTCATTTTCCTACGAGCAGTACTTC
CDR3aa: CASSQGDSFSYEQYF